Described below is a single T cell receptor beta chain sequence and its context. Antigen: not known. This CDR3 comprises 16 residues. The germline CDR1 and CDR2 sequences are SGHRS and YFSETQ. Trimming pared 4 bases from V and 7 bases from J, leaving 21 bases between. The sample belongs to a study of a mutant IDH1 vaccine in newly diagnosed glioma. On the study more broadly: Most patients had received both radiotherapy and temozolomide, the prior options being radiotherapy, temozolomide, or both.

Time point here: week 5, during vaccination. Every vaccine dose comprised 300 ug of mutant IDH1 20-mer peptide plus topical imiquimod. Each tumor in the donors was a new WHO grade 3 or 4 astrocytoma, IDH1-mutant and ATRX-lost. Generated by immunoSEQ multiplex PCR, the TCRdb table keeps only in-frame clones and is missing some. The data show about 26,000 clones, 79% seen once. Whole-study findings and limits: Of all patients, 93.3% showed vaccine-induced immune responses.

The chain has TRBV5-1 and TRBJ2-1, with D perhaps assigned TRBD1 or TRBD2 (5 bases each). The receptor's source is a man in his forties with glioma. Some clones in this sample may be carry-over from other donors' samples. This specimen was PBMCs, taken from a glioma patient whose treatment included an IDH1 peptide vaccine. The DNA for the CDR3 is TGCGCCAGCAGCCCATTGACAGTCGGGGTCAGGAATGAGCAGTTCTTC. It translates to CASSPLTVGVRNEQFF.